This TCR beta chain was sequenced in a study of blood T cell repertoires in COVID-19 (dated by TCRdb to 2019 to 2021). For the study in its entirety: Collaborator samples came from the United States, Italy and Spain and covered acute and convalescent phases of COVID-19. The material from the prospective study consisted of cDNA or gDNA derived from T cells, B-cell-depleted T cells, or PBMCs. Subjects who had been exposed to COVID-19, were actively infected with it, or had recovered from it provided the deeply sampled blood TCRbeta repertoires that made up the dataset. The repertoires were made available in a free public database intended to serve as a resource for research on the immune response to SARS-CoV-2. The samples were drawn from two sources: the first 160 participants of the ongoing ImmuneRACE study, and 1,200 or so subjects contributed by 6 global collaborators. Nearly every sample came with metadata listing a de-identified subject ID, COVID-19 status, age in years and sex. HLA class I and class II types, where available, came from metadata supplied by the sample provider rather than from assay-based typing. Overall results and qualifications from the work: The quantity of clinical and demographic metadata differed by source and by participant and was supplied without curation.

V lost 5 bases and J lost 0 bases; the stretch between them is 14 bases long. The CDR3 runs 17 residues from the cysteine to the phenylalanine. Only CDR3 DNA remains: 51 bases, in frame from the first base. CDR1 and CDR2 (SGHAT, FQNNGV) derive from the germline V gene. TCRbeta CDR3 regions were amplified from genomic DNA by means of the immunoSEQ Assay, a bias-controlled multiplex PCR. Per the authors' processing: Nucleated cell counts per sample were estimated from amplification of reference gene primers within the assay. To quantify the absolute abundance of each unique TCRbeta CDR3 rearrangement, sequence reads were collapsed and filtered. Productive Simpson clonality was computed per sample as the square root of Simpson's diversity index over productive rearrangements. TCRdb holds this immuneACCESS table with in-frame rearrangements only. Some clones are missing; in checked studies, unresolved V genes explain under half, and the rest has no known cause. That table is the source of V, J and clone size, and D and trimming were worked out from the DNA. This sample holds tens of thousands of clones; around 87% were observed only once. The top ten hold more than 5% of the sample.

Each collaborating institution followed its own protocols to collect whole blood in K2EDTA tubes. For TCRbeta analysis, collaborator samples were shipped as frozen whole blood, as isolated PBMCs, or as DNA extracted from either sample type. This clone was found a few times. No cognate antigen has been identified for it. It has no much larger one-base neighbor in the sample; base qualities were not kept. The receptor's source is a man aged 50-59 years with active COVID-19. The sequenced material came from peripheral blood. The chain employs TRBV11-2 and TRBJ1-6; the D gene is possibly TRBD1, with 6 bases matching. The CDR3 protein: CASSHRTASSYNSPLHF. The nucleotide sequence is given as TGTGCCAGCAGCCACCGGACAGCTAGCTCCTATAATTCACCCCTCCACTTT.